This T cell receptor beta chain was sequenced for a study of response to subunit inactivated influenza vaccine. Study results and limitations: The authors suggested that every seasonal influenza vaccination recruits few new T cells.

A remark on this clonotype: Antigen specificity is unknown.

MiXCR was run by TCRdb on the RT-PCR reads, yielding one entry per CDR3 protein. The sample lists about half a million distinct CDR3 sequences, roughly 11% occurring once. This sequence was found in a man in his fifties who received an inactivated influenza vaccine. The sample was PBMCs from blood, taken 40 to 50 days after vaccination.

The CDR3 here is CASSSGGPPDTQYF. CDR3 coding DNA: TGTGCCAGCAGCAGCGGGGGCCCCCCAGATACGCAGTATTTT. The chain recombines TRBV11-2 with TRBJ2-3; 8 bases are shared with TRBD2. The length of the CDR3 is 14 residues. The junction had 5 bases not matched to a gene; V was cut back by 5 bases and J by 4 bases. Per germline, CDR1 SGHAT and CDR2 FQNNGV.